The rows below give T cell receptor beta chains drawn from one sample of a study of blood T cell repertoires in COVID-19. Profiling relied on immunoSEQ multiplex PCR, and the TCRdb table lists in-frame clones only, not all of them. The sample carries around 65,000 clones, 65% to 90% recorded once. Specimen: peripheral blood. These receptors came from an older man with active COVID-19. The CDR3 runs from the conserved cysteine through the conserved F or W. A D gene is named only where the DNA matches it firmly. Expanded clones get a size class; other rows say once, few or many, or leave the size out.

D gene: NA; clone size: NA; V gene: TRBV5-5; J gene: TRBJ1-4; CDR3 DNA: TGTGCCAGCTTAGAGGGTTGGACTAATGAAAAACTGTTTTTT; CDR3 protein: CASLEGWTNEKLFF
D gene: NA; clone size: NA; V gene: TRBV19; J gene: TRBJ2-7; CDR3 DNA: TGTGCCAGTAGTCGTTCGCGGGGAGGCTACGAGCAGTACTTC; CDR3 protein: CASSRSRGGYEQYF
D gene: NA; clone size: NA; V gene: TRBV6-5; J gene: TRBJ1-5; CDR3 DNA: TGTGCCAGCAGTTCCCTGGACACGACGGTCGGTCAGCCCCAGCATTTT; CDR3 protein: CASSSLDTTVGQPQHF
D gene: TRBD1; clone size: NA; V gene: TRBV6-1; J gene: TRBJ2-4; CDR3 DNA: TGTGCCAGCAGTCTTACAGGGGACATTCAGTACTTC; CDR3 protein: CASSLTGDIQYF
D gene: NA; clone size: NA; V gene: TRBV6-5; J gene: TRBJ1-4; CDR3 DNA: TGTGCCAGCAGTTTCGGCGGTGCAACTAATGAAAAACTGTTTTTT; CDR3 protein: CASSFGGATNEKLFF
D gene: NA; clone size: NA; V gene: TRBV10-3; J gene: TRBJ2-1; CDR3 DNA: TGTGCCATCGCGGGATCACGCAATGAGCAGTTCTTC; CDR3 protein: CAIAGSRNEQFF
D gene: TRBD1; clone size: NA; V gene: TRBV29-1; J gene: TRBJ1-5; CDR3 DNA: TGCAGCGTAGGAGTCGGACAGGATGGGGATCAGCCCCAGCATTTT; CDR3 protein: CSVGVGQDGDQPQHF
D gene: NA; clone size: NA; V gene: TRBV21-1; J gene: TRBJ1-6; CDR3 DNA: TGTGCCAGCAGCATCTCAGGGAATTCACCCCTCCACTTT; CDR3 protein: CASSISGNSPLHF
D gene: NA; clone size: NA; V gene: TRBV9; J gene: TRBJ2-2; CDR3 DNA: TGTGCCAGCAGCAGACGACAGGAGATCACCGGGGAGCTGTTTTTT; CDR3 protein: CASSRRQEITGELFF
D gene: NA; clone size: NA; V gene: TRBV14; J gene: TRBJ2-7; CDR3 DNA: TGTGCCAGCAGCCGTGCGGGGGCGGGGGAGCAGTACTTC; CDR3 protein: CASSRAGAGEQYF
D gene: TRBD1; clone size: NA; V gene: TRBV6-1; J gene: TRBJ2-4; CDR3 DNA: TGTGCCAGCAGTGAAATAGGGACAGGGGGCCATGCCAAAAACATTCAGTACTTC; CDR3 protein: CASSEIGTGGHAKNIQYF
D gene: NA; clone size: few; V gene: TRBV29-1; J gene: TRBJ2-7; CDR3 DNA: TGCAGCGCACTACCGGGACATCGGTCCTACGAGCAGTACTTC; CDR3 protein: CSALPGHRSYEQYF
D gene: NA; clone size: NA; V gene: TRBV30; J gene: TRBJ1-2; CDR3 DNA: TGTGCCTGGACTCGTTTCGGGGGCTACACCTTC; CDR3 protein: CAWTRFGGYTF
D gene: NA; clone size: NA; V gene: TRBV29-1; J gene: TRBJ1-1; CDR3 DNA: TGCAGCGGGAAAACAGGGAGCCCTTGGCGAGCTTTCTTT; CDR3 protein: CSGKTGSPWRAFF
D gene: TRBD1; clone size: NA; V gene: TRBV5-6; J gene: TRBJ2-1; CDR3 DNA: TGTGCCAGCAGCCCTGGGCCCGGGACAGGGTTTTTCGATGAGCAGTTCTTC; CDR3 protein: CASSPGPGTGFFDEQFF
D gene: NA; clone size: NA; V gene: TRBV10-3; J gene: TRBJ1-4; CDR3 DNA: TGTGCCATCAGTGAGATACGCGGTGAAAAACTGTTTTTT; CDR3 protein: CAISEIRGEKLFF
D gene: TRBD1; clone size: NA; V gene: TRBV6-5; J gene: TRBJ2-2; CDR3 DNA: TGTGCCAGCAGTTCCCCGGGGACAGGGGACACCGGGGAGCTGTTTTTT; CDR3 protein: CASSSPGTGDTGELFF
D gene: TRBD1; clone size: NA; V gene: TRBV6-4; J gene: TRBJ1-2; CDR3 DNA: TGTGCCAGCAGTGACTCGGGGGACAGGGATGGCTACACCTTC; CDR3 protein: CASSDSGDRDGYTF
D gene: NA; clone size: NA; V gene: TRBV5-1; J gene: TRBJ2-1; CDR3 DNA: TGCGCCAGCAGCTTGGAGCGGGAGCAGTTCTTC; CDR3 protein: CASSLEREQFF
D gene: TRBD1; clone size: NA; V gene: TRBV5-4; J gene: TRBJ2-7; CDR3 DNA: TGTGCCAGCAGCAAAACAGGGGGCTCAGACGAGCAGTACTTC; CDR3 protein: CASSKTGGSDEQYF
D gene: TRBD2; clone size: NA; V gene: TRBV6-5; J gene: TRBJ2-5; CDR3 DNA: TGTGCCAGCAGAGGGACTAGAGGCCAAGAGACCCAGTACTTC; CDR3 protein: CASRGTRGQETQYF
D gene: TRBD1; clone size: few; V gene: TRBV5-1; J gene: TRBJ1-5; CDR3 DNA: TGCGCCAGCAGCTCGGGACAGACGAATCAGCCCCAGCATTTT; CDR3 protein: CASSSGQTNQPQHF
D gene: TRBD2; clone size: NA; V gene: TRBV6-5; J gene: TRBJ2-4; CDR3 DNA: TGTGCCAGCAGTTACTCTAGCGGGGGAGAAAACATTCAGTACTTC; CDR3 protein: CASSYSSGGENIQYF
D gene: NA; clone size: NA; V gene: TRBV5-6; J gene: TRBJ2-7; CDR3 DNA: TGTGCCAGCAGCCCTCGTGGGGGGAGAAGGGACGAGCAGTACTTC; CDR3 protein: CASSPRGGRRDEQYF
D gene: NA; clone size: NA; V gene: TRBV19; J gene: TRBJ2-5; CDR3 DNA: TGTGCCAGTAGTATAGGGCTTCAAGAGACCCAGTACTTC; CDR3 protein: CASSIGLQETQYF
D gene: NA; clone size: NA; V gene: TRBV2; J gene: TRBJ1-6; CDR3 DNA: TGTGCCAGCAGTGACCCCGGGGTAATTCAGGCCCTCCACTTT; CDR3 protein: CASSDPGVIQALHF